Described below is a single T cell receptor (beta chain) sequence and its context. The antigen remains unidentified. The data are from a study of tumor-infiltrating lymphocytes in primary liver carcinoma. Whole-study results and caveats: Tumor region pairs overlapped more than did tumor-adjacent and tumor-blood pairs.

From approximately 530 ng of total RNA, TCR beta-specific cDNA was reverse-transcribed using a constant-region primer. ARM-PCR, slightly modified, supplied the TCR beta libraries through three nested multiplex PCR rounds. From the multiplex PCR reads, TCRdb called clonotypes with MiXCR, one entry per CDR3 protein. The profile shows almost 45,000 distinct CDR3 sequences, roughly 74% of them singletons. Both RNA and DNA were isolated together from approximately 20-30 mg of bulk tissue that had not been sorted. Sequences were obtained from tumor-adjacent normal liver tissue. This receptor was obtained from a woman in her twenties or thirties with primary liver carcinoma and hepatitis B virus infection.

The CDR3 region is CRVVVAGTDTQYF. The CDR3 nucleotides read TGCAGAGTCGTAGTGGCTGGGACAGATACGCAGTATTTT. The rearrangement uses TRBV29-1 and TRBJ2-3, with no clear D. This CDR3 comprises 13 residues. Germline values: CDR1 SQVTM, CDR2 ANQGSEA.